This record covers a single TCR beta chain. Antigen specificity is unknown. CDR1 MNHNY and CDR2 SVGAGI come from the germline V gene (reference sequence). V was pared by 10 bases and J by 4 bases, with 11 bases between. CDR3 length equals 12 residues. Researchers ran the PCR with 60 Vbeta and 13 Jbeta primers. The assay was immunoSEQ multiplex PCR, and TCRdb's table has in-frame clones only and misses some. The sample holds about 180,000 clones, 82% seen once. The data stem from a study of cytomegalovirus exposure and HLA in healthy donors. Study-level results: TCR association rates varied by HLA locus in a later analysis, with DRB1 highest and HLA-C lowest.

The rearrangement uses TRBV6-6 and TRBJ2-1, with a tentative D call TRBD1 (7 bases). The receptor was derived from a man in his forties in good health and CMV-seronegative. The specimen sequenced was PBMCs. CDR3 DNA sequence: TGTGCCATCTCAGGGGGGTACAATGAGCAGTTCTTC. Its translation is CAISGGYNEQFF.